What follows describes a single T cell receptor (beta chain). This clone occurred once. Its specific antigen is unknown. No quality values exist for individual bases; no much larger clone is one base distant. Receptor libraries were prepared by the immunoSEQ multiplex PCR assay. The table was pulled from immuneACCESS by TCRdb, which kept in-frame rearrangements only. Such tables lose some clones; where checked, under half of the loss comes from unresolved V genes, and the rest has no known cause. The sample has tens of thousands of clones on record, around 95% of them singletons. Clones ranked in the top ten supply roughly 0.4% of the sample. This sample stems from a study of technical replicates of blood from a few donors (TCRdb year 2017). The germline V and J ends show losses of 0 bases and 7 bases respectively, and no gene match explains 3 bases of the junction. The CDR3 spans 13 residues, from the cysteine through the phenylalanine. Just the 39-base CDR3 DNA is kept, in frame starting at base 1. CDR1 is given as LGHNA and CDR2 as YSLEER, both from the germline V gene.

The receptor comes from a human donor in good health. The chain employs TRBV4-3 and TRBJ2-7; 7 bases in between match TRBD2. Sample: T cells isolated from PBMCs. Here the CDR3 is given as CASSQELAREQYF. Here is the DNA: TGCGCCAGCAGCCAAGAACTAGCGAGGGAGCAGTACTTC.